This T cell receptor beta chain was recorded in a study of cytomegalovirus exposure and HLA in healthy donors. As for the study in general: Unique TCRs numbering about 87 million, obtained from HLA-typed donors, made up an early data release. Study-level results: Some V segments, including TRBV6-2 and TRBV6-3, were excluded as indistinguishable. Sequence variants that were highly shared formed a cluster that was likely a sequencing artifact. Other equally common chains were less clonally expanded than HLA-associated TCR beta chains, a later analysis showed.

As concerns this clone: Its target is not known.

Use of 60 Vbeta and 13 Jbeta primers characterized the PCR. TCRdb's table, derived via immunoSEQ multiplex PCR, lists solely in-frame clones and lacks some. The sample holds roughly 180,000 clones; about four fifths are singletons and the top ten take 2.9%. CDR1 and CDR2 (germline): SGHNT, YYREEE (reference sequence). Deletions cut 0 bases from V and 3 bases from J, with 9 bases between. The CDR3 runs to 14 residues. The chain joins TRBV5-4 to TRBJ2-5; D might be TRBD2 (6 bases). This sequence was found in a female donor in good health and CMV-seronegative. Input material: PBMCs. CDR3 coding DNA: TGTGCCAGCAGCTTGGCCTCGGGAGAAGAGACCCAGTACTTC. Encoded protein: CASSLASGEETQYF.